This TCR beta chain was sequenced in a study of PD-1 blockade in classical Hodgkin lymphoma (TCRdb year 2020). For context, the study as a whole: Nivolumab dosing was 3 mg/kg intravenously every 2 weeks, continuing until either disease progression or unacceptable toxicity. The study used TCR beta sequencing and CyTOF to define a peripheral blood immune signature of response to PD-1 blockade in classical Hodgkin lymphoma.

In the paper's terms, the time point label means: cycle 2 day 1 (C2D1) of nivolumab. Relapse after autologous stem cell transplantation had occurred in all trial patients, and cohorts A, B and C were distinguished by prior brentuximab vedotin exposure. The trial cohort was composed of approximately 60 patients with relapsed/refractory classical Hodgkin lymphoma, for whom complete response, partial response or progressive disease was recorded as best overall response. In the multi-cohort phase II CheckMate 205 trial, trial patients received single-agent nivolumab. An independent review committee assessed best overall response by applying the 2007 International Working Group response criteria. Trial PBMCs were collected just before the start of nivolumab (C1D1) and during therapy at cycle 2 day 1 and cycle 4 day 1. Peripheral blood was collected in 8 mL Vacutainer Cell Preparation Tubes, from which PBMCs were isolated by centrifugation and then cryopreserved.

Details on this clone: Which antigen it targets is not known. No clone much larger than this one lies a single base away; base qualities are absent.

From cysteine to phenylalanine, the CDR3 is 12 amino acids long. The DNA shown is the 36-base CDR3, in frame from base 1. Per the germline V gene, SGHAT is the CDR1 and FQNNGV is the CDR2. The V and J ends are trimmed by 1 base and 6 bases, leaving 7 bases between them. The Qiagen DNeasy kit was used to extract genomic DNA both from unsorted PBMCs and from the negatively selected CD4+ and CD8+ fractions. Amplification of TCR beta CDR3 regions was done by immunoSEQ multiplex PCR with primers that anneal to V and J segments. A synthetic immune receptor repertoire was used to minimize amplification bias, and any residual bias was removed computationally once sequencing was done. The authors' pipeline ran thus. Repertoire diversity was quantified as the Shannon entropy index using custom Python scripts. The unsorted, CD4+ and CD8+ repertoires were each analyzed separately, with the exception of combined analyses, where CD4+ and CD8+ sequences were merged in silico. Clonal expansion was defined as a frequency increase of at least 2-fold after treatment compared with C1D1, and clones undetected at baseline were assigned a pseudocount of 0.5. Singleton clones were defined as clones with 0 or 1 copy at C1D1, and non-singleton clones were defined as clones with 2 or more copies. By matching protein sequences in sorted samples from the same patient, clones expanded in unsorted samples were annotated as CD4+, CD8+ or unknown. Wilcoxon tests on paired samples were used to test diversity changes from C1D1 to C4D1. The source is immuneACCESS, and TCRdb retained only in-frame sequences with V and J called. Part of the clones is not carried over; for the studies checked, unresolved V genes explain less than half of this, and the remainder is unexplained. The DNA was the basis for D and trimming; V, J and clone size are from that table. The table for this sample lists about 90,000 clones; 80% to 90% of them were counted only once. Jointly, the top ten make up approximately 12% of the sample.

Results the study describes overall, beyond this receptor: By C4D1, a significant rise was seen in CD4+ TCR diversity but not in CD8+ TCR diversity (p=0.0027 vs p=0.16), and the rise was most apparent among complete responders (p=0.02). Among trial patients, those achieving complete response had baseline diversity similar to that of newly diagnosed patients, while diversity was significantly lower in partial responders and progressors. Baseline TCR diversity was reported to be lower in newly diagnosed patients than in healthy donors, and even lower in relapsed/refractory patients. The study covered only a single clinical trial cohort, and the causes of the repertoire differences, possibly disease activity or prior therapy, were still not defined. Lower diversity was observed in patients in whom nivolumab was started less than 1 year after ASCT, and these patients were excluded from later analyses so that confounding by immune reconstitution would be avoided.

The sequence joins TRBV11-2 to TRBJ2-7; the D segment cannot be called with confidence. The receptor was derived from a human donor with classical Hodgkin lymphoma. Sample: peripheral blood mononuclear cells (PBMCs), taken before the second cycle of nivolumab. The nucleotide sequence reads TGTGCCAGCAGCTTAGGCTGGGGCGAGCAGTACTTC. Its translation reads: CASSLGWGEQYF.